This T cell receptor (beta chain) was captured in a study of T cells after yellow fever vaccination. This clonotype was recorded many times. MiXCR, applied by TCRdb to the 5' RACE reads, yields one record per CDR3 protein. The data show around 610,000 distinct CDR3 sequences, with roughly 14% seen just once and more than 13% held by the top ten. Trimming stripped 5 bases from V and 3 bases from J, with 5 bases between. This CDR3 region has 12 residues. Per germline, CDR1 MNHNY and CDR2 SVGAGI (reference sequence). The sample was PBMCs, taken on the day of the yellow fever booster vaccination. The sequence was obtained from a man aged 25-45 years who received the YFV17D yellow fever vaccine. The chain joins TRBV6-6 to TRBJ2-1; the D is unclear. Written as DNA, the CDR3 is TGTGCCAGCAGTCATGGCTACAATGAGCAGTTCTTC. Encoded protein: CASSHGYNEQFF.